Detailed here is one TCR beta chain. The CDR3 runs to 12 residues. Germline CDR1 reads SGHTA; CDR2 reads FQGNSA. V was pared by 0 bases and J by 7 bases, with 7 bases between. This record comes from a study of blood T cell repertoires in COVID-19. Study at large: The origin of the acute and convalescent COVID-19 samples was the United States, Italy and Spain. PBMCs, B-cell-depleted T cells, or T cells provided the cDNA or gDNA that made up the material.

Original processing notes: Scientists estimated how many nucleated cells there were by amplifying reference gene primers. Repertoires were generated with immunoSEQ multiplex PCR, while TCRdb's copy carries only in-frame clones and drops some. V and J calls and clone size follow that table, whereas D and trimming were derived from the DNA. The table includes around 210,000 clones, roughly 80% detected once. The chain couples TRBV7-2 to TRBJ2-7, with a possible D match to TRBD1 (6 bases). Sequenced material: peripheral blood. The clonotype comes from a woman aged 70 to 79 with acute or convalescent COVID-19. The CDR3 DNA sequence: TGTGCCAGCAGCTTAGCGCAGGGGGAGCAGTACTTC. It encodes CASSLAQGEQYF.